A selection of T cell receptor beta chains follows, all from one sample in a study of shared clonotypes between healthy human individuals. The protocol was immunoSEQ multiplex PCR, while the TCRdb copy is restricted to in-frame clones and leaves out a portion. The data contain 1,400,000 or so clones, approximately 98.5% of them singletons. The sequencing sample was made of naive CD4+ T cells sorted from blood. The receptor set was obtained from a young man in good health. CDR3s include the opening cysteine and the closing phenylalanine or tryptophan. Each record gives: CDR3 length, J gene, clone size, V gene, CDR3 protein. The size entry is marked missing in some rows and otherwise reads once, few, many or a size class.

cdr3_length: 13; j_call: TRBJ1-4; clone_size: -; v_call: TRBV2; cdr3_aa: CASKGNTNEKLFF
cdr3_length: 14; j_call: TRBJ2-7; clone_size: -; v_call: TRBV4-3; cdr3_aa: CASSQVSVRYEQYF
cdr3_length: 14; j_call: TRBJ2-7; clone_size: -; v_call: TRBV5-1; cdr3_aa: CASSPPASSYEQYF
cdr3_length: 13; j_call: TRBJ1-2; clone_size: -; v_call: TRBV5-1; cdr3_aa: CASSLRQDYGYTF
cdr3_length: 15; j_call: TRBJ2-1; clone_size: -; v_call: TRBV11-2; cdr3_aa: CASSLGRSGTYEQFF
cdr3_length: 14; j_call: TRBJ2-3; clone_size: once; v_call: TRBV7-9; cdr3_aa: CASSLGGGSDTQYF
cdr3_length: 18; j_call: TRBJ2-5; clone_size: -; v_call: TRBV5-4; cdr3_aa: CASSFGTSGRVRQETQYF
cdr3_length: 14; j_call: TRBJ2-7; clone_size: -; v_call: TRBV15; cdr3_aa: CATRGGTSSYEQYF
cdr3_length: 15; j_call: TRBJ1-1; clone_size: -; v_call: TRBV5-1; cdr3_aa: CASSLTGTPNTEAFF
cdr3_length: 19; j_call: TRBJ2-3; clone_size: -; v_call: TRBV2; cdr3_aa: CASRGVGLAGGSSTDTQYF
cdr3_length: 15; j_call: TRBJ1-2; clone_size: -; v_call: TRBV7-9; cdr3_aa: CASSRGTGTIYGYTF
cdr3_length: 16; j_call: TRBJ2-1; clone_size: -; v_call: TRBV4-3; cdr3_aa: CASSQRGGRGGDEQFF
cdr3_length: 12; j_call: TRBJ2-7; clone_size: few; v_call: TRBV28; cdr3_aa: CASSSETYEQYF
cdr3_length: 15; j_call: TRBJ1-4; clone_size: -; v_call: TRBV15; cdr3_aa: CATSSREGMREKLFF
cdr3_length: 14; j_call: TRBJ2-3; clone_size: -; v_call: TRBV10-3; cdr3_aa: CAIRGTARTDTQYF
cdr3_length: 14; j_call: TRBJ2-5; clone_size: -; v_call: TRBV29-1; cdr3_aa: CSVLTGVTGETQYF
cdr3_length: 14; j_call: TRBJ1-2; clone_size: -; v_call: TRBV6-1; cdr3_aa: CASCPGPWDYGYTF
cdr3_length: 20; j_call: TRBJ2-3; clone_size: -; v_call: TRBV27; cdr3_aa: CASSIQRGDFLGRRTDTQYF
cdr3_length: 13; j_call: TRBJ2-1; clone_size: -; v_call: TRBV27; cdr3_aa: CASSFLPTVEQFF
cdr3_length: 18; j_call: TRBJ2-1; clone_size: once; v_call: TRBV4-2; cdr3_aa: CASSGTGGRLSFYNEQFF
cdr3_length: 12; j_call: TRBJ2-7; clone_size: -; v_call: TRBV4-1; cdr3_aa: CASSQTHYEQYF
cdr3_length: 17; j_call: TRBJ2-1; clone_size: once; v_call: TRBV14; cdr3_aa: CASSLRAGASVYNEQFF
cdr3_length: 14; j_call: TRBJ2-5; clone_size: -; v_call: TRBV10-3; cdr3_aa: CAISVGLAGETQYF
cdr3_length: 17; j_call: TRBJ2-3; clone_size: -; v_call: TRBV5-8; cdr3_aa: CASSFYQGAIITDTQYF
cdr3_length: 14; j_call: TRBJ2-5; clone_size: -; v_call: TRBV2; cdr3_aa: CASSDNRPQETQYF
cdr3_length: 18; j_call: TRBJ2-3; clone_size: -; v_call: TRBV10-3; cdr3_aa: CAISESRHSGRSTDTQYF
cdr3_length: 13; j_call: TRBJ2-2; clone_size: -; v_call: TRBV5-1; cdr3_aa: CASSEINTGELFF
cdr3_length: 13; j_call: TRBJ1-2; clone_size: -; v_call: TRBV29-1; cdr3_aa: CSVEGQGAFGYTF
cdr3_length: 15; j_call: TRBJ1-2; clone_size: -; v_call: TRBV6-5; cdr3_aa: CASSLTGGGSYGYTF
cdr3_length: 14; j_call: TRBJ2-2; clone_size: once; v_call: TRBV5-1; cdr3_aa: CASSSRTGPGELFF
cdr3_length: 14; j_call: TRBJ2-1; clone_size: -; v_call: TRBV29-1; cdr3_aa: CSVGTGGAYNEQFF
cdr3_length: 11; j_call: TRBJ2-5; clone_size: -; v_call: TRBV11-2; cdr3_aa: CASSLGVTQYF
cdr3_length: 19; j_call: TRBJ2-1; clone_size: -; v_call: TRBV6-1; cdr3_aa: CASSAEGTGALGEDNEQFF
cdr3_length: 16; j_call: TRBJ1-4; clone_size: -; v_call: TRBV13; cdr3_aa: CASSFGAHRSNEKLFF
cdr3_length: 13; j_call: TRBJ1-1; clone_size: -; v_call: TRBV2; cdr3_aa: CATTGGAETEAFF
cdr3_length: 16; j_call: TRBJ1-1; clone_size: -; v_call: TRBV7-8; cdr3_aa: CASSSRDRGLNTEAFF
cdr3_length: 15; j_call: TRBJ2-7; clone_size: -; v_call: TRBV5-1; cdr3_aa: CASSFSQGALGEQYF
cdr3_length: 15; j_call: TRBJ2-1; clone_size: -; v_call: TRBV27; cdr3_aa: CASSSRLAKINEQFF
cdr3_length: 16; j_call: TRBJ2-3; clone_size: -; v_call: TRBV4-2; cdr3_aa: CASSQDPLGASDTQYF
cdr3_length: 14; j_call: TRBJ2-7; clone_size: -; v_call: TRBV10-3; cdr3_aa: CAIGDQGRTYEQYF
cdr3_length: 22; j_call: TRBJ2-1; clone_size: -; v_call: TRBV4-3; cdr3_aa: CASSQDSTLPVPFPPSYNEQFF
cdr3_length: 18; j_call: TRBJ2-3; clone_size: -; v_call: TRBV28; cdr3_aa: CASNASGTSGRAPDTQYF
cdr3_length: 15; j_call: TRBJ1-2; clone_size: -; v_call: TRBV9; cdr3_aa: CASSVAGRGDYGYTF
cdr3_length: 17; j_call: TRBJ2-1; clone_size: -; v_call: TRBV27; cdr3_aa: CASPGASSGSSYNEQFF
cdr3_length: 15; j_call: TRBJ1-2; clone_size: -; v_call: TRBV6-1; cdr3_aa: CASSDAGTANYGYTF
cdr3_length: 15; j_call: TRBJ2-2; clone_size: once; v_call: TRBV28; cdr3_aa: CASSLGGWNTGELFF
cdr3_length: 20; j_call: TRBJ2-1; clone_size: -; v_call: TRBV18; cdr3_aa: CASSPSGGRGPFQGYNEQFF
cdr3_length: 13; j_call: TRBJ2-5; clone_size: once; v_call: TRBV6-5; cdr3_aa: CASSRRIQETQYF
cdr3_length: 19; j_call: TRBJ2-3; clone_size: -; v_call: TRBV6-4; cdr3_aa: CASSDSLAGTSPSTDTQYF
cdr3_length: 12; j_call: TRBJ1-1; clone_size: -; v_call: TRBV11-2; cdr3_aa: CASSFEGRGAFF
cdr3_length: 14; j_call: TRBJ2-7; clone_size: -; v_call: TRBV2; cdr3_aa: CASSAPGRIYEQYF
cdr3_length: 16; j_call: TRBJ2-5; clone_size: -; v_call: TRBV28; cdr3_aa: CASSQRTGGASETQYF
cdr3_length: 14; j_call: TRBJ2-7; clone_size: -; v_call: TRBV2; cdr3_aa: CASSESSGSYEQYF